One sample yielded the 18 T cell receptor beta chains listed below, sequenced in a study of cytomegalovirus exposure and HLA in healthy donors. The PCR contained 60 Vbeta and 13 Jbeta primers. Clones were sequenced by immunoSEQ multiplex PCR, and TCRdb holds only the in-frame ones, with some missing. Found here are about 150,000 clones, 70% to 85% of them singletons; the top ten hold 6.5% to 7.5%. Sequenced input: PBMCs. These receptors were obtained from a woman between 45 and 65 years old in good health and CMV-seropositive.

The V call is TRBV2, the J call TRBJ1-1; TRBD1 is a possible D gene (5 bases). CDR1 is SNHLY and CDR2 is FYNNEI in the germline V gene. The CDR3 consists of 11 residues. V was pared by 8 bases and J by 3 bases, with 7 bases between. The CDR3 nucleotides read TGTGCCAGCGGAGGGGACACTGAAGCTTTCTTT. Its translation: CASGGDTEAFF. Full variable domain (remainder filled in from reference TRBV2 and TRBJ1-1): EPEVTQTPSHQVTQMGQEVILRCVPISNHLYFYWYRQILGQKVEFLVSFYNNEISEKSEIFDDQFSVERPDGSNFTLKIRSTKLEDSAMYFCASGGDTEAFFGQGTRLTVV.

CDR3 protein: CASSLGGYGQPQHF. The CDR3 DNA sequence: TGTGCCAGCTCCCTAGGGGGCTACGGTCAGCCCCAGCATTTT. The V gene is TRBV9, the J gene TRBJ1-5; 7 bases line up with TRBD1. CDR3 length: 14 amino acids. Losses at the gene ends were 7 bases for V and 6 bases for J; bases not matched to a gene: 10. CDR1 is SGDLS, CDR2 YYNGEE, per germline. The full variable domain, with the rest looked up from reference TRBV9 and TRBJ1-5, is DSGVTQTPKHLITATGQRVTLRCSPRSGDLSVYWYQQSLDQGLQFLIQYYNGEERAKGNILERFSAQQFPDLHSELNLSSLELGDSALYFCASSLGGYGQPQHFGDGTRLSIL.

DNA of the CDR3: TGTGCCAGCAGCCAAGGGTCCCCGGGACTATTATCCGCCCGCACAGATACGCAGTATTTT. Translated, it gives CASSQGSPGLLSARTDTQYF. V usage is TRBV14 and J usage is TRBJ2-3, with 7 bases that match TRBD2. Germline V gives CDR1 SGHDN, CDR2 FVKESK. Germline trimming cut 1 base from V and 1 base from J; bases unmatched to any gene: 17. The CDR3 runs to 20 residues.

V gene TRBV19 combines with J gene TRBJ2-1, with D maybe TRBD2 (5 bases). The V end lost 6 bases, the J end lost 4 bases, and 10 bases lay between the germline ends. Germline CDR1 LNHDA, CDR2 SQIVND (reference sequence). This CDR3 is 13 amino acids long. Written as DNA, the CDR3 is TGTGCCAGTAGCCTCGGACTTTACAATGAGCAGTTCTTC. As protein: CASSLGLYNEQFF.

This chain connects TRBV5-4 to TRBJ2-7; 9 bases are a match to TRBD1. The CDR3 spans 14 residues. Per germline, CDR1 SGHNT and CDR2 YYREEE (reference sequence). J was trimmed by 1 base and V by 4 bases; bases with no gene match: 3. CDR3: CASSRTGASYEQYF. The DNA for the CDR3 is TGTGCCAGCAGCCGGACAGGGGCTTCCTACGAGCAGTACTTC. The full variable domain, in which reference TRBV5-4 and TRBJ2-7 provide the parts outside the CDR3, is ETGVTQSPTHLIKTRGQQVTLRCSSQSGHNTVSWYQQALGQGPQFIFQYYREEENGRGNFPPRFSGLQFPNYSSELNVNALELDDSALYLCASSRTGASYEQYFGPGTRLTVT.

This chain connects TRBV5-5 to TRBJ2-5, with D maybe TRBD1 (6 bases). Germline V gives CDR1 SGHKS, CDR2 YYEKEE (reference sequence). Deletions cut 0 bases from V and 1 base from J, with 10 bases between. The length of the CDR3 is 15 residues. CDR3 amino acids: CASSLGGQFQETQYF. The CDR3 DNA follows: TGTGCCAGCAGCTTGGGAGGACAGTTCCAAGAGACCCAGTACTTC.

The V gene is TRBV30, the J gene TRBJ1-6; D uncertain. Germline values: CDR1 GTSNPN, CDR2 SVGIG (reference sequence). There are 13 residues in the CDR3. Trimming cost V 3 bases and J 8 bases, with 11 bases left between them. The CDR3 coding sequence is TGTGCCTGGAGCCCCTCAGAAGATTCACCCCTCCACTTT. This codes for CAWSPSEDSPLHF.

The V call is TRBV12-5, the J call TRBJ1-1; D not certain. Trimming stripped 2 bases from V and 3 bases from J, with 10 bases between. Germline assignment: CDR1 LGHNT and CDR2 FRNRAP. This CDR3 comprises 14 residues. CDR3 nucleotides: TGTGCTAGTGGTTTGTGGAGTCTTGACACTGAAGCTTTCTTT. Translating gives CASGLWSLDTEAFF.

Concerning this clone: The junction departs from the called germline gene at one end, perhaps through a read error. J is TRBJ2-2 and V is TRBV2; 11 bases match TRBD2. The CDR3 extends over 17 amino acids. The germline gives CDR1 SNHLY, CDR2 FYNNEI. In DNA form, the CDR3 reads TGTGCCAGCAGCGAAGTTCTAGCGGGGGGGAACACCGGGGAGCTGTTTTTT. Translation gives CASSEVLAGGNTGELFF.

This clone has a handful of counts. This chain links TRBV30 with TRBJ1-1; 7 nucleotides match TRBD1. This CDR3 is 15 amino acids long. J gave up 6 bases and V 3 bases, and 13 bases lay outside the gene matches. Germline CDR1 is GTSNPN and CDR2 is SVGIG (reference sequence). CDR3 nucleotide sequence: TGTGCCTGGAGGCCCGAACAGGGGCAAATCCCTGAAGCTTTCTTT. Translated: CAWRPEQGQIPEAFF.

The chain is built from TRBV27 and TRBJ1-2, with D tentatively TRBD1 (6 bases). The V and J ends lost 2 bases and 9 bases respectively, with 16 bases between them. This CDR3 region has 14 residues. Looked up from germline, CDR1 is MNHEY and CDR2 is SMNVEV (reference sequence). CDR3 nucleotide sequence: TGTGCCAGCAGTTTAGGGGCAGGGGAAAGGAGCTACACCTTC. It codes for CASSLGAGERSYTF.

The chain links TRBV20-1 to TRBJ2-3; 7 bases agree with TRBD1. CDR1 DFQATT and CDR2 SNEGSKA come from the germline V gene (reference sequence). The CDR3 is 11 amino acids. The V gene end was trimmed by 4 bases and the J gene end by 13 bases; junction bases not matched to a gene: 8. The CDR3 reads CSAIGTVKEYF. CDR3 coding DNA: TGCAGTGCTATTGGGACAGTAAAGGAGTATTTT.

The rearrangement joins TRBV30 to TRBJ1-3, with D perhaps matching TRBD1 (6 bases). The germline CDR1 and CDR2 sequences are GTSNPN and SVGIG (reference sequence). Between the trimmed V and J ends, which lost 1 base and 3 bases, there was a span of 7 bases. The CDR3 consists of 13 residues. The CDR3 is CAWSAGDGNTIYF. In nucleotides, the CDR3 is TGTGCCTGGAGTGCAGGGGATGGAAACACCATATATTTT.

The chain links TRBV27 to TRBJ1-1, with D possibly matching TRBD1 (5 bases). The CDR3 is made up of 12 amino acids. Germline loops: CDR1 MNHEY, CDR2 SMNVEV (reference sequence). The CDR3, as DNA: TGTGCTACAAAGGTTCTGGGGGAGGGAGCTTTCTTT. Its translation: CATKVLGEGAFF.

The chain links TRBV5-1 to TRBJ1-1, with D tentatively TRBD1 (5 bases). CDR1 and CDR2 (germline): SGHRS, YFSETQ. V lost 3 bases and J lost 2, with 8 bases in between. The CDR3 runs to 13 residues. The CDR3 DNA is TGCGCCAGCAGCTCAACAGGTAACACTGAAGCTTTCTTT. It encodes CASSSTGNTEAFF.

This rearrangement joins TRBV7-9 to TRBJ1-3; D unresolved. This CDR3 is built from 15 residues. The V end lost 1 base, the J end lost 0 bases, and 7 bases lay between the germline ends. The germline gives CDR1 SEHNR, CDR2 FQNEAQ (reference sequence). The CDR3 nucleotides are TGTGCCAGCAGCTTAGTACGTAGCTCTGGAAACACCATATATTTT. Protein: CASSLVRSSGNTIYF. The variable domain in full, completed from reference TRBV7-9 and TRBJ1-3, reads DTGVSQNPRHKITKRGQNVTFRCDPISEHNRLYWYRQTLGQGPEFLTYFQNEAQLEKSRLLSDRFSAERPKGSFSTLEIQRTEQGDSAMYLCASSLVRSSGNTIYFGEGSWLTVV.

This chain joins TRBV11-1 and TRBJ2-7, with TRBD1 matching 7 bases. With 1 base clipped from V and 3 bases from J, the junction kept 0 bases outside the gene matches. The germline V gene has CDR1 SGHAT and CDR2 FQDESV (reference sequence). The CDR3 length is 13 residues. The CDR3 spells CASSLDRGYEQYF. The CDR3 region has the DNA TGTGCCAGCAGCTTAGACAGGGGCTACGAGCAGTACTTC.

The chain links TRBV15 to TRBJ2-3, with TRBD1 matching over 7 bases. The CDR3 has 10 amino acids. V lost 9 bases and J lost 14; bases outside the gene matches: 8. From germline, CDR1 is LNHNV and CDR2 YYDKDF (reference sequence). This chain's CDR3 is CATNRDRSYF. The CDR3 nucleotides are TGTGCCACAAACCGGGACAGATCGTATTTT. The variable domain in full, with the rest retrieved from reference TRBV15 and TRBJ2-3, is DAMVIQNPRYQVTQFGKPVTLSCSQTLNHNVMYWYQQKSSQAPKLLFHYYDKDFNNEADTPDNFQSRRPNTSFCFLDIRSPGLGDTAMYLCATNRDRSYFGPGTRLTVL.